This T cell receptor (beta chain) was found in a study of control samples from healthy donors and cancer patients. Measured with immunoSEQ multiplex PCR; TCRdb has only the in-frame clones, and not every one. The sample holds some 28,000 clones, roughly 85% seen once. Germline CDR1 reads ENHRY; CDR2 reads SYGVKD. CDR3 length: 14 residues. The rearrangement links TRBV10-3 to TRBJ2-3; TRBD2 agrees at 10 bases. The TCR comes from a man aged 55-75 years with head and neck cancer. Material: PBMCs. This CDR3 reads CAPSRTSGTDTQYF. The DNA for the CDR3 is TGTGCTCCCTCTCGGACTAGCGGAACAGATACGCAGTATTTT.